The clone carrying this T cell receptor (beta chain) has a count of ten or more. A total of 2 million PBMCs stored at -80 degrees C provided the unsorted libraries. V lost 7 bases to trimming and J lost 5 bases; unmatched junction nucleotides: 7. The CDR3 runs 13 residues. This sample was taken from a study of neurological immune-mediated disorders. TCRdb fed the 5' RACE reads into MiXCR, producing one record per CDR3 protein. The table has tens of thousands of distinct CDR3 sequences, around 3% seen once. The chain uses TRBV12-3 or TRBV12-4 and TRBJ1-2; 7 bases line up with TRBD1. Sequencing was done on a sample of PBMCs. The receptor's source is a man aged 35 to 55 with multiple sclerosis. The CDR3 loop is CASNEGTAYGYTF. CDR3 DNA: TGTGCCAGCAACGAAGGGACAGCTTATGGCTACACCTTC.